This is a list of T cell receptor beta chains from one sample in a study of cytomegalovirus exposure and HLA in healthy donors. Clones were read by immunoSEQ multiplex PCR, and TCRdb kept only the in-frame ones, dropping some. The data hold 55,000 to 80,000 clones, with approximately 95% observed a single time. What was sequenced was PBMCs. Receptors were obtained from a woman aged 18-29 years in good health and CMV-seropositive. Each CDR3 is given with its conserved first and last residue. The order of the fields is D gene, V gene, clone size, J gene, CDR3 DNA, CDR3 protein. D genes are given only for firm matches. Only part of the rows carry a size: once, few, many, or a class if the clone is expanded.

>TRBD1|TRBV10-3|-|TRBJ2-5
TGTGCCACGGGACAGGGGAGGGCAGAGACCCAGTACTTC
CATGQGRAETQYF
>-|TRBV4-1|-|TRBJ1-1
TGCGCCAGCAGCCAAGGTGCGTGGAACACTGAAGCTTTCTTT
CASSQGAWNTEAFF
>TRBD2|TRBV7-9|-|TRBJ2-2
TGTGCCAGCAGCCCTAGGGGGGGGCTAGCGGGATACACCGGGGAGCTGTTTTTT
CASSPRGGLAGYTGELFF
>-|TRBV7-2|-|TRBJ2-7
TGTGCCAGCAGCACCTCACCGGACAGCTCCTACGAGCAGTACTTC
CASSTSPDSSYEQYF
>TRBD2|TRBV30|-|TRBJ2-7
TGTGCCTGGAGTGTTCATACAACTAGCGGAGTCTACGAGCAGTACTTC
CAWSVHTTSGVYEQYF
>TRBD2|TRBV18|-|TRBJ2-3
TGTGCCAGCTCCCGCGTGCCGGGGGGGCAAAATACGCAGTATTTT
CASSRVPGGQNTQYF
>TRBD2|TRBV27|-|TRBJ2-1
TGTGCCAGCAGTCCCATCGCCGGGACTACCAACAATGAGCAGTTCTTC
CASSPIAGTTNNEQFF
>TRBD2|TRBV7-2|-|TRBJ2-2
TGTGCCAGCAGCTTTCTGGGCGGGGGGAACACCGGGGAGCTGTTTTTT
CASSFLGGGNTGELFF
>TRBD2|TRBV9|-|TRBJ2-1
TGTGCCAGCAGCGTAGGACTAGCGGGTGGCAATGAGCAGTTCTTC
CASSVGLAGGNEQFF
>-|TRBV27|-|TRBJ1-4
TGTGCCAGCAGTCTTCTGGGGGGGAAACTGTTTTTT
CASSLLGGKLFF
>TRBD1|TRBV2|-|TRBJ1-1
TGTGCCAGTCAGAAGGACAGGGCCACTGAAGCTTTCTTT
CASQKDRATEAFF
>TRBD1|TRBV30|-|TRBJ1-1
TGTGCCTGGAGTACTTCGACAGGGGCAATGAACACTGAAGCTTTCTTT
CAWSTSTGAMNTEAFF
>-|TRBV5-1|once|TRBJ2-1
TGCGCCAGCAGCTTGGAACAAAGCTCCTACAATGAGCAGTTCTTC
CASSLEQSSYNEQFF
>-|TRBV7-3|once|TRBJ2-2
TGTGCCAGCAGCCCCCCGGAGGGGATGAACACCGGGGAGCTGTTTTTT
CASSPPEGMNTGELFF
>TRBD1|TRBV7-8|-|TRBJ2-7
TGTGCCAGCAGCTCTTCAGGGGGCGGGCTGACCGAGCAGTACTTC
CASSSSGGGLTEQYF
>-|TRBV18|-|TRBJ1-2
TGTGCCAGCTCATTGACTACAGGGCTGGGAGAAGGCTACACCTTC
CASSLTTGLGEGYTF
>-|TRBV7-6|-|TRBJ2-1
TGTGCCAGCAGCTTACACAGGGATGAGCAGTTCTTC
CASSLHRDEQFF
>TRBD2|TRBV27|-|TRBJ2-5
TGTGCCAGCAGTTTATCGAACTGGGGACTATGGGAACGAGAGACCCAGTACTTC
CASSLSNWGLWERETQYF
>-|TRBV6-1|-|TRBJ2-2
TGTGCCAGCAGCAACCTAGGGGGGAACACCGGGGAGCTGTTTTTT
CASSNLGGNTGELFF
>TRBD2|TRBV18|-|TRBJ2-5
TGTGCCAGCTCCCAGAGACTAGCGGGCGACCAAGAGACCCAGTACTTC
CASSQRLAGDQETQYF
>TRBD1|TRBV27|-|TRBJ1-2
TGTGCCAGCAGTTTATACAGGGGCGCGGAAATTACCTTC
CASSLYRGAEITF
>-|TRBV7-8|once|TRBJ2-1
TGTGCCAGCAGCTTATCCACCGTACGGGAGCAGTTCTTC
CASSLSTVREQFF